Following are 27 T cell receptor beta chains from one sample sequenced in a study of OX40 agonist ivuxolimab in advanced cancers. Produced via immunoSEQ multiplex PCR; TCRdb's table is partial and in-frame only. Here the sample spans around 39,000 clones, 78% being singletons. Sequenced here: CD4+ or CD8+ T cells sorted from blood, sampled in a trial of the OX40 agonist ivuxolimab. The receptors were gathered from an adult with an advanced solid tumor such as melanoma, head and neck, liver or kidney cancer.

This clone has a handful of counts. The chain joins TRBV5-4 to TRBJ1-1; a weak D match, TRBD1 (5 bases). The CDR3 runs to 13 residues. The V gene's germline CDR1 is SGHNT and CDR2 YYREEE (reference sequence). With 5 bases removed from V and 0 bases from J, the gap between germline ends came to 8 bases. The CDR3 here is CASRGPMNTEAFF. CDR3 sequence (DNA): TGTGCCAGCAGGGGACCGATGAACACTGAAGCTTTCTTT. The variable domain in full, with the rest retrieved from reference TRBV5-4 and TRBJ1-1, is ETGVTQSPTHLIKTRGQQVTLRCSSQSGHNTVSWYQQALGQGPQFIFQYYREEENGRGNFPPRFSGLQFPNYSSELNVNALELDDSALYLCASRGPMNTEAFFGQGTRLTVV.

The genes are TRBV18 and TRBJ1-2; D is uncertain. This CDR3 is 16 amino acids long. Trimming removed 3 bases at V and 4 bases at J, with 18 bases between. The germline gives CDR1 KGHSH, CDR2 LQKENI. CDR3 protein: CASSPGSGRPIYGYTF. In DNA, the CDR3 is TGTGCCAGCTCACCGGGGTCCGGCAGGCCCATCTATGGCTACACCTTC.

V gene TRBV6-1 combines with J gene TRBJ2-1; D unclear. The germline CDR1 and CDR2 sequences are MNHNS and SASEGT. This CDR3 spans 13 amino acids. The V end lost 0 bases, the J end lost 8 bases, and 8 bases lay between the germline ends. CDR3 amino acids: CASSEALADEQFF. In nucleotides, the CDR3 is TGTGCCAGCAGTGAAGCGCTTGCGGATGAGCAGTTCTTC.

The CDR3 DNA reads TGCAGCTGTGGGGGAGACGGTATCGGGGAGCTGTTTTTT. Translated, it gives CSCGGDGIGELFF. The V call is TRBV29-1, the J call TRBJ2-2; D might be TRBD1 or TRBD2, each matching 5 bases. From germline, CDR1 is SQVTM and CDR2 ANQGSEA. There are 13 residues in the CDR3. V was pared by 8 bases and J by 7 bases, with 17 bases between.

On this clone itself: At one boundary the junction diverges from the germline segment, which might be a read error. V and J are TRBV7-7 and TRBJ2-1; the D gene is possibly TRBD1 (5 bases). Germline V lookup: CDR1 SSHAT, CDR2 FNYEAQ (reference sequence). The CDR3 sequence is 12 residues long. The CDR3 reads CASSQGESEQFF. CDR3 DNA sequence: TGTGCTAGCAGCCAGGGTGAGAGTGAGCAGTTCTTC. Drawing the rest from reference TRBV7-7 and TRBJ2-1, the complete variable domain is GAGVSQSPRYKVTKRGQDVTLRCDPISSHATLYWYQQALGQGPEFLTYFNYEAQPDKSGLPSDRFSAERPEGSISTLTIQRTEQRDSAMYRCASSQGESEQFFGPGTRLTVL.

The V and J genes are TRBV7-3 and TRBJ2-1; D is unresolved. CDR3 size: 16 residues. Trimming removed 3 bases at V and 0 bases at J, with 12 bases between. The germline V gene has CDR1 SGHTA and CDR2 FQGTGA. CDR3 in DNA: TGTGCCAGCAGCTTGTCTGGTGAGAGCTCCTACAATGAGCAGTTCTTC. It is translated as CASSLSGESSYNEQFF.

The chain combines TRBV6-6 with TRBJ2-2; weak D call: TRBD2 (5 bases). CDR1 and CDR2 from the germline V gene are MNHNY and SVGAGI (reference sequence). This CDR3 contains 14 residues. Trimming cost V 9 bases and J 4 bases, with 15 bases left between them. The CDR3 loop is CASRARESTGELFF. CDR3 bases: TGTGCCAGTCGGGCGAGGGAGAGCACCGGGGAGCTGTTTTTT.

The gene calls are TRBV6-1 and TRBJ2-6, with D possibly matching TRBD1 (6 bases). This CDR3 has 15 amino acids. Germline values: CDR1 MNHNS, CDR2 SASEGT. The ends were cut back, 8 bases at V and 0 bases at J, with 11 bases in the middle. CDR3 DNA sequence: TGTGCCAGCCGGACAGCGAGCTCTGGGGCCAACGTCCTGACTTTC. Protein: CASRTASSGANVLTF.

The J gene is TRBJ1-3, the V gene TRBV11-2; D unclear. Germline CDR1 reads SGHAT; CDR2 reads FQNNGV. This CDR3 has 15 amino acids. Trimming shortened V by 4 bases and J by 9 bases, and 19 bases separated the two germline ends. The CDR3 protein is CASSWEDPARGTIYF. Written as DNA, the CDR3 is TGTGCCAGCAGCTGGGAGGACCCAGCCCGGGGCACCATATATTTT.

The chain has TRBV10-3 and TRBJ2-5, with TRBD1 as a possible D gene (6 bases). This CDR3 contains 13 residues. The V and J ends lost 4 bases and 2 bases respectively, with 8 bases between them. CDR1 and CDR2 (germline): ENHRY, SYGVKD. DNA of the CDR3: TGTGCCATCAGTGCACAGGGTCAAGAGACCCAGTACTTC. As protein: CAISAQGQETQYF.

This clone appeared a single time. This chain uses TRBV19 with TRBJ1-5, with D hard to call. The CDR3 spans 15 residues. The germline CDR1 and CDR2 sequences are LNHDA and SQIVND (reference sequence). V was cut by 7 bases and J by 1 base, with 14 bases left in between. CDR3 amino acids: CASNLYGGSNQPQHF. The DNA of the CDR3 is TGTGCCAGTAACTTATACGGAGGCAGCAATCAGCCCCAGCATTTT.

V gene TRBV6-5 combines with J gene TRBJ2-5; D unresolved. V lost 6 bases and J 7 bases, leaving 15 bases between the germline ends. This CDR3 contains 13 residues. Per the germline V gene, CDR1 is MNHEY and CDR2 is SVGAGI. CDR3 region: CASSPLDRVTQYF. The CDR3, as DNA: TGTGCCAGCAGCCCCCTTGACCGAGTGACCCAGTACTTC.

This clone showed up just once. The CDR3 sequence is CAGGGLTYEQYF. The CDR3 bases are TGTGCCGGAGGGGGACTCACCTACGAGCAGTACTTC. The V and J genes are TRBV6-1 and TRBJ2-7, with D possibly being TRBD1 or TRBD2 (6 bases each). Germline loops: CDR1 MNHNS, CDR2 SASEGT. Trimming stripped 11 bases from V and 2 bases from J, with 13 bases between. This CDR3 region has 12 residues.

The chain recombines TRBV5-1 with TRBJ2-1; no definite D call. The CDR3 runs 14 residues. The ends were cut back, 6 bases at V and 2 bases at J, with 12 bases in the middle. Germline assignment: CDR1 SGHRS and CDR2 YFSETQ. As DNA, the CDR3 is TGCGCCAGCACGCAGAACACGGCCTACAATGAGCAGTTCTTC. Amino acid sequence: CASTQNTAYNEQFF.

This chain joins TRBV7-8 and TRBJ2-1; no definite D call. Germline CDR1 reads SGHVS; CDR2 reads FQNEAQ. This CDR3 contains 15 residues. Between the trimmed V and J ends, which lost 5 bases and 0 bases, there was a span of 11 bases. CDR3 in amino acids: CASSTHKSSYNEQFF. The CDR3 DNA follows: TGTGCCAGCAGCACGCACAAAAGCTCCTACAATGAGCAGTTCTTC.

V and J are TRBV10-3 and TRBJ1-5, with D possibly TRBD1 on 6 matching bases. The V and J ends lost 2 bases and 4 bases respectively, with 12 bases between them. Germline V gene sequence: CDR1 ENHRY, CDR2 SYGVKD. The CDR3 is made up of 15 amino acids. The DNA for the CDR3 is TGTGCCATCAGTGAGGGGCAGGGGCCTAATCAGCCCCAGCATTTT. Its translation: CAISEGQGPNQPQHF.

In its sample, this clone was seen once. The V gene is TRBV28, the J gene TRBJ2-7; 11 bases match TRBD2. Germline CDR1 MDHEN, CDR2 SYDVKM. Unmatched junction bases numbered 1, after V lost 4 bases and J lost 2 bases. This CDR3 contains 14 residues. The DNA for the CDR3 is TGTGCCAGCAGTTCGGGACTAGCGGCCTACGAGCAGTACTTC. Translation gives CASSSGLAAYEQYF. The variable domain in full, completed from reference TRBV28 and TRBJ2-7, reads DVKVTQSSRYLVKRTGEKVFLECVQDMDHENMFWYRQDPGLGLRLIYFSYDVKMKEKGDIPEGYSVSREKKERFSLILESASTNQTSMYLCASSSGLAAYEQYFGPGTRLTVT.

This clone is labeled as medium-sized. V is TRBV28 and J is TRBJ2-1, with D hard to call. Trimming shortened V by 2 bases and J by 0 bases, and 8 bases separated the two germline ends. Germline V lookup: CDR1 MDHEN, CDR2 SYDVKM. The CDR3 has 15 amino acids. CDR3 bases: TGTGCCAGCAGTTTAAGGGCGGTCTCCTACAATGAGCAGTTCTTC. It yields the protein CASSLRAVSYNEQFF.

DNA of the CDR3: TGTGCCAGCAGCGCGGGACTAGCGGGAGGCAATGAGCAGTTCTTC. This gives the protein CASSAGLAGGNEQFF. The chain recombines TRBV13 with TRBJ2-1; TRBD2 matches at 15 bases. This CDR3 comprises 15 residues. Germline CDR1 and CDR2: PRHDT and FYEKMQ (reference sequence). V lost 5 bases to trimming and J lost 6 bases; unmatched junction nucleotides: 2.

The rearrangement links TRBV5-1 to TRBJ2-5, with 7 positions matching TRBD2. The germline V gene encodes CDR1 SGHRS and CDR2 YFSETQ. The length of the CDR3 is 11 residues. The trim removed 5 bases at V and 13 bases at J, leaving 8 bases unmatched. CDR3 loop: CASSPGGFLYF. The CDR3 DNA is TGCGCCAGCAGTCCCGGGGGGTTCTTGTACTTC.

CDR3 sequence (DNA): TGTGCCAGCAGGAGGGGGGGGGCAGGGGCGCAGTATTTT. It encodes CASRRGGAGAQYF. The rearrangement links TRBV25-1 to TRBJ2-3, with a possible D match to TRBD2 (7 bases). Germline V gene sequence: CDR1 MGHDK, CDR2 SYGVNS. Trimming pared 6 bases from V and 10 bases from J, leaving 17 bases between. The length of the CDR3 is 13 residues.

This chain's CDR3 is CASRPPRLNTEAFF. Written as DNA, the CDR3 is TGTGCCAGCAGGCCCCCGCGATTAAACACTGAAGCTTTCTTT. The chain links TRBV6-5 to TRBJ1-1; D gene uncertain. The CDR3 has 14 amino acids. The V gene's germline CDR1 is MNHEY and CDR2 SVGAGI. V lost 6 bases to trimming and J lost 2 bases, with 13 bases between them.

The chain joins TRBV18 to TRBJ1-3, with 7 bases that match TRBD1. This CDR3 spans 15 amino acids. Unmatched junction bases numbered 1, after V lost 2 bases and J lost 0 bases. Germline V gives CDR1 KGHSH, CDR2 LQKENI. The CDR3 sequence is CASSPGQVSGNTIYF. The CDR3 DNA reads as TGTGCCAGCTCACCAGGACAGGTCTCTGGAAACACCATATATTTT.

The rearrangement uses TRBV15 and TRBJ1-4, with a tentative D call TRBD1 (5 bases). The CDR3 has 16 residues. CDR1 is LNHNV and CDR2 is YYDKDF in the germline V gene (reference sequence). V was trimmed by 0 bases and J by 0 bases, leaving 8 bases between them. The chain's CDR3 is CATSRDRTSTNEKLFF. The CDR3 bases are TGTGCCACCAGCAGAGACCGGACATCAACTAATGAAAAACTGTTTTTT.

The chain employs TRBV6-6 and TRBJ2-7; TRBD1 might be the D (6 bases). The CDR3 covers 16 residues. Looked up from germline, CDR1 is MNHNY and CDR2 is SVGAGI (reference sequence). The V gene lost 3 bases and the J gene lost 3 bases, with 18 bases spanning the gap. Written as DNA, the CDR3 is TGTGCCAGCAGTTATTTAGGACAGACCCTTAACTACGAGCAGTACTTC. This codes for CASSYLGQTLNYEQYF.

This clone was counted between two and nine times. The V call is TRBV14, the J call TRBJ2-7, with a tentative D call TRBD2 (5 bases). V lost 0 bases and J lost 3, with 9 bases in between. Germline CDR1 SGHDN, CDR2 FVKESK. The CDR3 runs 14 residues. CDR3: CASSQDQRSYEQYF. In DNA, the CDR3 is TGTGCCAGCAGCCAAGATCAGCGGAGCTACGAGCAGTACTTC.

This clone was detected only a few times. This chain joins TRBV10-1 and TRBJ2-7; D may be TRBD1 or TRBD2 (5 bases each). The CDR3 consists of 13 residues. V lost 6 bases and J 6 bases, leaving 15 bases between the germline ends. The germline V gene has CDR1 WNHNN and CDR2 SYGVQD (reference sequence). CDR3: CASSRDAGLEQYF. CDR3 bases: TGCGCCAGCAGCCGGGACGCCGGCCTCGAGCAGTACTTC.